This TCR beta chain was identified during a study of Graves' ophthalmopathy and Graves' hyperthyroidism. Trimming stripped 0 bases from V and 3 bases from J, with 11 bases between. The CDR3 is made up of 14 amino acids. Germline V gene lookup returns CDR1 DFQATT and CDR2 SNEGSKA (reference sequence). The TCR beta CDR3 regions underwent amplification from RNA transcripts. HTBI-primed RT-PCR formed the first round, and a multiplex PCR formed the second. TCRdb processed the multiplex PCR reads anew with MiXCR; each CDR3 protein has one entry. The sample carries around 1.1 million distinct CDR3 sequences, less than 45% recorded once. This clonotype has a count of ten or more.

The clonotype originates from an adult man with Graves' hyperthyroidism. The specimen sequenced was peripheral blood or thyroid tissue (not recorded which). V usage is TRBV20-1 and J usage is TRBJ1-1; TRBD1 is a possible D gene (5 bases). CDR3 protein: CSARDRVGYTEAFF. CDR3 nucleotides: TGCAGTGCTAGAGACAGGGTAGGGTACACTGAAGCTTTCTTT.